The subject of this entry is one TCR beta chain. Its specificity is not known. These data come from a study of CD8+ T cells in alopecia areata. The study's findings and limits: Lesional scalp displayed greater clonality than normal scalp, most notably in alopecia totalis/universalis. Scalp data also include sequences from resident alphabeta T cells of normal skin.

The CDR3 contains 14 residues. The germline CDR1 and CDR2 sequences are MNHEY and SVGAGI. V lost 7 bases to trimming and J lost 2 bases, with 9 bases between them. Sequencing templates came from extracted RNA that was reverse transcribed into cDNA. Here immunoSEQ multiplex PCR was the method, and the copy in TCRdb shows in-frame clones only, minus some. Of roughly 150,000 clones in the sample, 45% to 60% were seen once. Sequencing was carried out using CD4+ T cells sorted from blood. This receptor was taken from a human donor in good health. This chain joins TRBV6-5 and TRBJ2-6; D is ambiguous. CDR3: CASKWDTGANVLTF. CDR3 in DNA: TGTGCCAGCAAGTGGGATACTGGGGCCAACGTCCTGACTTTC.